This T cell receptor beta chain is drawn from a study of OX40 agonist ivuxolimab in advanced cancers. Points from the study as a whole: Clonal expansion by week 6 occurred in CD4+ and CD8+ blood T cells (at 0.1 to 3.0 mg/kg). Not determined was the antigen specificity of the expanded peripheral T cells.

About this clone itself: Its target is not known.

The J segment lost 4 bases and the V segment lost 0 bases, leaving 8 bases of the junction unmatched. The CDR3 length is 16 residues. Germline V gene data show CDR1 as SGHNT and CDR2 as YYREEE (reference sequence). The repertoire was sequenced with immunoSEQ multiplex PCR; TCRdb's copy has only in-frame clones and lacks some. Of around 80,000 clones listed, approximately 89% are singletons. The receptor's source is an adult with an advanced solid tumor such as melanoma, head and neck, liver or kidney cancer. The material sequenced was CD4+ or CD8+ T cells sorted from blood, taken in a trial of the OX40 agonist ivuxolimab. The chain has TRBV5-4 and TRBJ1-1; 8 bases match TRBD1. CDR3 coding DNA: TGTGCCAGCAGCTTGGGCACAGGGGGGAGGAGCACTGAAGCTTTCTTT. Its protein product is CASSLGTGGRSTEAFF. Full variable domain (outside the CDR3, taken from reference TRBV5-4 and TRBJ1-1): ETGVTQSPTHLIKTRGQQVTLRCSSQSGHNTVSWYQQALGQGPQFIFQYYREEENGRGNFPPRFSGLQFPNYSSELNVNALELDDSALYLCASSLGTGGRSTEAFFGQGTRLTVV.